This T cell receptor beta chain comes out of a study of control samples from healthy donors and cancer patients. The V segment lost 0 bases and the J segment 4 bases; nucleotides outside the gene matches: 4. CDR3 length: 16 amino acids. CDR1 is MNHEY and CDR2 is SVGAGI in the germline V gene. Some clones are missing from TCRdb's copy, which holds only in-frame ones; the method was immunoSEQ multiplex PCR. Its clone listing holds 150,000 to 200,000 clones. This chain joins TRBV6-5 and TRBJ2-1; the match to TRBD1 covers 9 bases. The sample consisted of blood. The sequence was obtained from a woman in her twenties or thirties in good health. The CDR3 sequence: CASSYSGQGGYNEQFF. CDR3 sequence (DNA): TGTGCCAGCAGTTACTCGGGACAGGGTGGTTACAATGAGCAGTTCTTC.